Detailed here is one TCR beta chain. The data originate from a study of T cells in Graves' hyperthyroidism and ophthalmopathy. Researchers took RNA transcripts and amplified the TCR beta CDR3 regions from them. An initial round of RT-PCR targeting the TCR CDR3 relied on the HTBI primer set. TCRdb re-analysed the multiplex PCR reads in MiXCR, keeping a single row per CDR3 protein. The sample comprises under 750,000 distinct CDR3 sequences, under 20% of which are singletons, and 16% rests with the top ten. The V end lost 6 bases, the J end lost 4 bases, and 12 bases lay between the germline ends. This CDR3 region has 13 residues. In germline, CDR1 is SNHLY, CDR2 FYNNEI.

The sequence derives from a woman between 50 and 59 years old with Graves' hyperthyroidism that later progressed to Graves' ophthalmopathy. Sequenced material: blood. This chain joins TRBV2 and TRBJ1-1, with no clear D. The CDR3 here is CASRRTYTTEAFF. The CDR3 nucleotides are TGTGCCAGCAGGAGGACTTATACCACTGAAGCTTTCTTT.